This passage covers 20 T cell receptor beta chains from one sample sequenced in a study of T cell repertoires in cytomegalovirus infection. TCRdb re-derived calls from the reads in MiXCR, one entry per CDR3 protein. The sample has more than 200,000 distinct CDR3 sequences, roughly 10% seen once. The source material was PBMCs. The receptor source for this set is a human donor in good health (CMV status not recorded). Some clones in this sample may be carry-over from other donors' samples.

This clonotype was detected ten times or more. The rearrangement joins TRBV11-3 to TRBJ2-1, with D possibly being TRBD2 (7 bases). This CDR3 comprises 15 residues. Trimming shortened V by 5 bases and J by 2 bases, and 13 bases separated the two germline ends. CDR1 SGHNT and CDR2 YENEEA come from the germline V gene. CDR3 nucleotide sequence: TGTGCCAGCAGCAAAGGGGGGGGACCCTACAATGAGCAGTTCTTC. It encodes CASSKGGGPYNEQFF.

This clonotype was seen ten or more times. This rearrangement joins TRBV20-1 to TRBJ2-5, with 8 bases fitting TRBD2. V gave up 1 base and J gave up 1 base; unmatched junction bases: 11. Germline V gene lookup returns CDR1 DFQATT and CDR2 SNEGSKA (reference sequence). The CDR3 consists of 17 residues. The CDR3 DNA is TGCAGTGCTAGAGGGCCTCCCGAGCGGGGGATCCAAGAGACCCAGTACTTC. It translates to CSARGPPERGIQETQYF.

The sample holds many counts of this clonotype. The chain is built from TRBV7-2 and TRBJ2-7; no firm D call. The CDR3 has 12 residues. The germline gives CDR1 SGHTA, CDR2 FQGNSA. V was cut by 4 bases and J by 6 bases, with 10 bases left in between. This chain's CDR3 is CASSYSMGEQYF. CDR3 DNA sequence: TGTGCCAGCAGCTACTCCATGGGCGAGCAGTACTTC.

This sequence joins TRBV5-4 and TRBJ2-5, with D uncertain. Germline lookup yields CDR1 SGHNT and CDR2 YYREEE (reference sequence). Trimming removed 2 bases at V and 5 bases at J, with 10 bases between. This CDR3 contains 13 residues. The CDR3: CASSFGERETQYF. CDR3 nucleotide sequence: TGTGCCAGCAGCTTTGGGGAACGCGAGACCCAGTACTTC.

Details on this clonotype: A read error may explain this, as a much larger clone is one base away. J is TRBJ2-3 and V is TRBV7-6, with D perhaps matching TRBD1 (5 bases). The germline V gene has CDR1 SGHVS and CDR2 FNYEAQ. Trimming took 4 bases from V and 2 from J, leaving 13 bases between them. The CDR3 has 15 amino acids. The CDR3 sequence is CASSSQGAYTDTQYF. The CDR3 DNA sequence: TGTGCCAGCAGCTCCCAGGGTGCATACACAGATACGCAGTATTTT.

This clonotype was picked up many times. This chain connects TRBV7-9 to TRBJ1-5, with 10 bases fitting TRBD1. CDR1 and CDR2 (germline): SEHNR, FQNEAQ (reference sequence). The CDR3 contains 16 residues. With V trimmed by 1 base and J by 4 bases, 4 bases remained unmatched. CDR3 nucleotides: TGTGCCAGCAGCTTAGTAATGGGACAGGGGAATCAGCCCCAGCATTTT. Protein product: CASSLVMGQGNQPQHF.

This clonotype appeared a few times. The CDR3 nucleotides read TGTGCCACCGAAGGAGCGGGGGCTTACAATGAGCAGTTCTTC. Translated: CATEGAGAYNEQFF. V is TRBV28 and J is TRBJ2-1; 8 positions match TRBD2. Germline V gives CDR1 MDHEN, CDR2 SYDVKM. This CDR3 is 14 amino acids long. Germline trimming cut 10 bases from V and 4 bases from J; bases unmatched to any gene: 9.

This sequence joins TRBV20-1 and TRBJ2-3, with D perhaps matching TRBD2 (6 bases). The CDR3 contains 12 residues. Trimming pared 8 bases from V and 4 bases from J, leaving 13 bases between. Germline V gene data show CDR1 as DFQATT and CDR2 as SNEGSKA (reference sequence). The chain's CDR3 is CSHSWDSDTQYF. The CDR3 nucleotides read TGCAGTCATAGCTGGGACTCAGATACGCAGTATTTT.

Concerning this clonotype itself: This may stem from a read error, because a much larger clone lies one nucleotide away. The chain links TRBV7-2 to TRBJ1-4, with TRBD1 matching over 7 bases. With 5 bases clipped from V and 1 base from J, the junction kept 7 bases outside the gene matches. Germline CDR1 and CDR2: SGHTA and FQGNSA. The CDR3 totals 16 residues. The CDR3 spells CASSRDSFVTNEKLFF. As DNA, the CDR3 is TGTGCCAGCAGCCGGGACAGCTTCGTAACTAATGAAAAACTGTTTTTT. The complete variable domain, with remaining parts taken from reference TRBV7-2 and TRBJ1-4, reads GAGVSQSPSNKVTEKGKDVELRCDPISGHTALYWYRQSLGQGLEFLIYFQGNSAPDKSGLPSDRFSAERTGGSVSTLTIQRTQQEDSAVYLCASSRDSFVTNEKLFFGSGTQLSVL.

The rearrangement joins TRBV20-1 to TRBJ2-7; TRBD2 matches 11 bases. V shed 2 bases, J shed 1 base, and the junction held 4 bases outside the gene matches. The germline V gene has CDR1 DFQATT and CDR2 SNEGSKA (reference sequence). The CDR3 runs to 15 residues. The CDR3 protein is CSARKGTSGSYEQYF. CDR3 DNA: TGCAGTGCTAGAAAAGGGACTAGCGGATCCTACGAGCAGTACTTC.

This clonotype was recorded at least ten times. This chain connects TRBV5-5 to TRBJ2-1, with 10 bases lining up with TRBD1. V shed 3 bases, J shed 7 bases, and the junction held 4 bases outside the gene matches. Germline CDR1 reads SGHKS; CDR2 reads YYEKEE (reference sequence). This CDR3 is built from 14 residues. The CDR3 DNA sequence: TGTGCCAGCAGCTCGGGGACAGGGGCAAATGAGCAGTTCTTC. Translating gives CASSSGTGANEQFF.

This clonotype was counted at least ten times. This chain joins TRBV7-2 and TRBJ2-3; the D gene is possibly TRBD2 (6 bases). Trimming pared 5 bases from V and 2 bases from J, leaving 11 bases between. CDR3 length: 14 amino acids. Germline CDR1 is SGHTA and CDR2 is FQGNSA. CDR3 sequence reads: CASSRELNTDTQYF. The CDR3 nucleotides are TGTGCCAGCAGCCGGGAGCTAAACACAGATACGCAGTATTTT.

Ten or more counts support this clonotype. This chain connects TRBV7-2 to TRBJ1-3; 8 positions agree with TRBD1. Losses at the gene ends were 0 bases for V and 4 bases for J; bases not matched to a gene: 8. The CDR3 sequence is 17 residues long. Germline CDR1 SGHTA, CDR2 FQGNSA. The CDR3 nucleotides are TGTGCCAGCAGCTTAGCGTCGGGGACAGGAGTGGGAAACACCATATATTTT. It translates to CASSLASGTGVGNTIYF.

This clonotype was observed many times. This sequence joins TRBV7-2 and TRBJ1-6; possibly TRBD1 for D (5 bases). Germline CDR1 reads SGHTA; CDR2 reads FQGNSA. The V gene lost 1 base and the J gene lost 9 bases, with 10 bases spanning the gap. The CDR3 has 14 residues. The CDR3 nucleotides read TGTGCCAGCAGCTTAGGACAGCGCGGTTCACCCCTCCACTTT. Translating gives CASSLGQRGSPLHF.

This clonotype has ten or more counts. The J gene is TRBJ2-2, the V gene TRBV7-2; 9 bases are shared with TRBD1. J lost 7 bases, V lost 4 bases, and 10 bases had no gene match. Germline V gives CDR1 SGHTA, CDR2 FQGNSA. The CDR3 covers 16 residues. CDR3 loop: CASSSPSGTGNGELFF. CDR3 in DNA: TGTGCCAGCAGCTCGCCCTCCGGGACAGGGAACGGGGAGCTGTTTTTT. Using reference TRBV7-2 and TRBJ2-2 for the parts outside the CDR3, the full variable domain is GAGVSQSPSNKVTEKGKDVELRCDPISGHTALYWYRQSLGQGLEFLIYFQGNSAPDKSGLPSDRFSAERTGGSVSTLTIQRTQQEDSAVYLCASSSPSGTGNGELFFGEGSRLTVL.

This clonotype was observed many times. The J gene is TRBJ2-5, the V gene TRBV7-2; a possible D gene is TRBD1 (5 bases). The CDR3 sequence is 14 residues long. V was pared by 5 bases and J by 2 bases, with 12 bases between. CDR1 SGHTA and CDR2 FQGNSA come from the germline V gene. CDR3 bases: TGTGCCAGCAGCCAGGTTGGACAACAAGAGACCCAGTACTTC. Translation gives CASSQVGQQETQYF.

This clonotype was observed at least ten times. This CDR3 is CSAASGTGSNQPQHF. The CDR3 nucleotides are TGCAGTGCTGCCTCCGGGACGGGATCAAATCAGCCCCAGCATTTT. The chain carries TRBV20-1 and TRBJ1-5, with D possibly matching TRBD1 (5 bases). V gave up 5 bases and J gave up 4 bases, with 18 bases separating them. The CDR3 loop spans 15 amino acids. In germline, CDR1 is DFQATT, CDR2 SNEGSKA (reference sequence).

This clonotype was observed many times. This chain links TRBV5-5 with TRBJ2-6, with 9 bases fitting TRBD2. Germline trimming cut 4 bases from V and 4 bases from J; bases unmatched to any gene: 9. The germline CDR1 and CDR2 sequences are SGHKS and YYEKEE (reference sequence). This CDR3 has 17 residues. This CDR3 reads CASSLRGGTAGANVLTF. The CDR3 nucleotides read TGTGCCAGCAGCCTGCGGGGGGGGACTGCCGGGGCCAACGTCCTGACTTTC.

This clonotype was detected a few times. The chain recombines TRBV6-2 or TRBV6-3 with TRBJ2-2; 11 bases agree with TRBD2. Germline trimming cut 7 bases from V and 4 bases from J; bases unmatched to any gene: 8. The CDR3 loop spans 16 amino acids. The germline gives CDR1 MNHEY, CDR2 SVGEGT. The CDR3 DNA reads as TGTGCCAGCAAGTCTAGCGGGAGGATAGGCACCGGGGAGCTGTTTTTT. The encoded protein is CASKSSGRIGTGELFF.

The sample holds a few counts of this clonotype. V usage is TRBV12-3 or TRBV12-4 and J usage is TRBJ1-5; tentative D call: TRBD1 (6 bases). V was trimmed by 5 bases and J by 1 base, leaving 12 bases between them. This CDR3 region has 15 residues. Written as DNA, the CDR3 is TGTGCCAGCAGTCAGTGGGGGGGCAGCAATCAGCCCCAGCATTTT. As protein: CASSQWGGSNQPQHF.